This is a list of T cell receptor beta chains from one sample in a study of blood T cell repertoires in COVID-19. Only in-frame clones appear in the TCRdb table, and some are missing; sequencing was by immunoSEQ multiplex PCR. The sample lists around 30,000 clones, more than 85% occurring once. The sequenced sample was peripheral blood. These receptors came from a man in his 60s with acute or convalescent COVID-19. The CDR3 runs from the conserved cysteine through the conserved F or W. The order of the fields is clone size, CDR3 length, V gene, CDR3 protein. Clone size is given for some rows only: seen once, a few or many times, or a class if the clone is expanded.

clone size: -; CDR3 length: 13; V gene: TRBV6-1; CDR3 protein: CASSDREPYEQYF
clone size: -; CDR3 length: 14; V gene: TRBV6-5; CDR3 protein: CASETSGSTDTQYF
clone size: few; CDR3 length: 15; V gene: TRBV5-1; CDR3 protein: CASSLFAGGTTEAFF
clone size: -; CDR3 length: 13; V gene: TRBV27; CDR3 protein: CASSFVVNTEAFF
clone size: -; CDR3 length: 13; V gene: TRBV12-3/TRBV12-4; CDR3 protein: CASSLTGIYGYTF
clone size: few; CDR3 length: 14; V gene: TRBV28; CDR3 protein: CASSDSYRGMKLFF
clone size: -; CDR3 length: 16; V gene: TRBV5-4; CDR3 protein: CASSLGGRGTTDTQYF
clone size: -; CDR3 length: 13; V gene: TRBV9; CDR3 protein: CAVSRGDTGELFF
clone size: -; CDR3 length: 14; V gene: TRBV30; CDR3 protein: CACDFGGGPYEQYF
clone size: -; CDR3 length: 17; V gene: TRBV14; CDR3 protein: CASSREVLRGSGTEAFF
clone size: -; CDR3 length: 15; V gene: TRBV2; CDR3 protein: CASSEGQGAFTEAFF
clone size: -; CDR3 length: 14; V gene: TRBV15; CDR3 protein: CATSRDHGYNEQFF
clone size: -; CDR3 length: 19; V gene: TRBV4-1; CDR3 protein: CASSRSGTGRFSGANVLTF
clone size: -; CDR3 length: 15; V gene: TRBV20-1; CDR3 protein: CSACGTGGAKNIQYF
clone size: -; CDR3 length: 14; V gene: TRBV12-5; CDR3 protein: CASGLRGNQETQYF
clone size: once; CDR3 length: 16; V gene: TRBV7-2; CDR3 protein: CASSLGGTGRNYGYTF
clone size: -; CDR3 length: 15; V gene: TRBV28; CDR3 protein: CASTNAFTVPYGYTF
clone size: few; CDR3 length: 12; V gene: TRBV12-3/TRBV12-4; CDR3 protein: CASNHPRGEQFF
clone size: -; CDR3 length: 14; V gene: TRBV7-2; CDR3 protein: CASSLESGYGEQYF
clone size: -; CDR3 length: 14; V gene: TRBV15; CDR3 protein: CATSRDQTGGEQYF
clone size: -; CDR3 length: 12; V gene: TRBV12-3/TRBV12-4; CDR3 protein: CATRGRPGELFF
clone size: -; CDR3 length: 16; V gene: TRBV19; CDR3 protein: CASSMTDRAGQETQYF
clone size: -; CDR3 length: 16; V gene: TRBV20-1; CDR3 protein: CSASRSAGRYNEKLFF
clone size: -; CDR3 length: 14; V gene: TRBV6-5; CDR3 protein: CASRMAGPNYGYTF
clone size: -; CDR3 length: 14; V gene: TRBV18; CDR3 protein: CASSPGAGNQPQHF
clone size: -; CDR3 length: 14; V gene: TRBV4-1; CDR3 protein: CASSPREGGTEAFF
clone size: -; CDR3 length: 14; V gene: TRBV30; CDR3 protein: CAWSTGTGLNEQYF
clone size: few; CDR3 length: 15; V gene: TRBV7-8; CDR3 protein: CASSPKPGLAETQYF
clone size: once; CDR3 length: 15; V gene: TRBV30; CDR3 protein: CAWSGGRQGNQPQHF
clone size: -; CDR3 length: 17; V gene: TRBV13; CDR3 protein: CASSLGSSGRAGNEQFF
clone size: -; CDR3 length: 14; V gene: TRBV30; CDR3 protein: CAWSVWLGQETQYF
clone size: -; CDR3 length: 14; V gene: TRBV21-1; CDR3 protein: CASSDRADSTEAFF
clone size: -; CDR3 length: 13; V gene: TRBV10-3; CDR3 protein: CAISGTGGNIQYF
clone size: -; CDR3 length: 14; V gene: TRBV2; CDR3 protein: CASRAGQGLSPLHF
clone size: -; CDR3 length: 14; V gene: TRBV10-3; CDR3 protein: CAISGQRLSYEQYF
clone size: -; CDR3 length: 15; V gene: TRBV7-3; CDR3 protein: CASSQGTGAQETQYF
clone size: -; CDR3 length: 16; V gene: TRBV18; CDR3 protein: CASSPRERRTYNEQFF
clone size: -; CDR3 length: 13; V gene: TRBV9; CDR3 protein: CASSVWQVGELFF
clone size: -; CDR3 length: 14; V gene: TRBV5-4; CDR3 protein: CASSQDRWSRTQYF
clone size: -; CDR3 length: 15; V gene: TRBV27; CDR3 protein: CASSLGGSGATEAFF
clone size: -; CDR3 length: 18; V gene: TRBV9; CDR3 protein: CASSQNIRTGNSGNTIYF
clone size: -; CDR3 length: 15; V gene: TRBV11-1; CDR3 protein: CASSFSGLSYNEQFF
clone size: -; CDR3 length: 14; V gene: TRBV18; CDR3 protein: CASSPMQGPQPQHF
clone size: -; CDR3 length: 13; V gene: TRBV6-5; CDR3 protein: CASRINRAGRQYF
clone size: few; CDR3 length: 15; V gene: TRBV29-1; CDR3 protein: CSAQGQWGTNEKLFF
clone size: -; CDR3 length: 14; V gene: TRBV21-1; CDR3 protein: CASSKVAAPLEQYF
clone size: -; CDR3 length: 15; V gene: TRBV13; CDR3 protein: CASSFRGTGGNTIYF
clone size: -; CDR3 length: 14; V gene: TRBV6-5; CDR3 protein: CASSGQIFNSPLHF
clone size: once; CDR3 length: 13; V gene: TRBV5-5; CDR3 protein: CASSFQENYGYTF
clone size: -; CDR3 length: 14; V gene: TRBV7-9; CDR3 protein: CASSLGPGGEKLFF
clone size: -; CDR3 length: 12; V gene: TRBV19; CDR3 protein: CASSIQGSTQYF
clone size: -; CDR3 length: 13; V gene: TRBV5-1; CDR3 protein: CASSLTRDTEAFF
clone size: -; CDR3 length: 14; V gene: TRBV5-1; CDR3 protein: CASSSAIANYGYTF
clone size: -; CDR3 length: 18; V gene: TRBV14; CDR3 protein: CASSQKTASGRGSDIQYF
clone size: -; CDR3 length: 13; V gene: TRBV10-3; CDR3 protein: CAISEVPRSLLHF
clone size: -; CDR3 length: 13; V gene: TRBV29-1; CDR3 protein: CSVNRQGWETQYF
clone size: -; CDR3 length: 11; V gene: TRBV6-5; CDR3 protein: CASRRSGELFF